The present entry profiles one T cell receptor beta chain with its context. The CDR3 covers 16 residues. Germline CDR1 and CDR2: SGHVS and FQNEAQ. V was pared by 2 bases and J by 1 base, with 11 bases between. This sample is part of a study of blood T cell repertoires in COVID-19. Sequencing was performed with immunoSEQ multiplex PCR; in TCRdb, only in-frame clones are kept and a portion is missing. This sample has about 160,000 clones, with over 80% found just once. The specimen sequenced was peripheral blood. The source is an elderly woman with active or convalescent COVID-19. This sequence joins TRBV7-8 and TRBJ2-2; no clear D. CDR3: CASSLRVIGNTGELFF. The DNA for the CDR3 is TGTGCCAGCAGCTTACGGGTTATTGGGAACACCGGGGAGCTGTTTTTT.